Described below is a single T cell receptor beta chain sequence and its context. Its antigen is not known. These data originate in a study of OX40 agonist ivuxolimab in advanced cancers. Study conclusions and caveats: Several nonresponders also turned out to have low normalized T-cell clonal expansion.

This CDR3 comprises 14 residues. TCRdb's copy holds only in-frame clones and misses some; the assay was immunoSEQ multiplex PCR. This repertoire shows about 45,000 clones, about nine tenths found once; its top ten account for around 30%. The sequencing used CD4+ or CD8+ T cells sorted from blood, collected in a trial of the OX40 agonist ivuxolimab. The receptor's source is an adult with an advanced solid tumor such as melanoma, head and neck, liver or kidney cancer. The chain carries TRBV1 and TRBJ1-2; the table's D call of TRBD1 was not tested on the DNA. TRBV1 is a recognized pseudogene. CDR3 protein: CTSSHRPGQGDYTF. The CDR3 nucleotides are TGCACCAGCAGCCACCGCCCGGGACAGGGTGACTACACCTTC.